These 15 T cell receptor beta chains originate from one sample sequenced in a study of blood T cell repertoires in COVID-19. Clones were read by immunoSEQ multiplex PCR, and TCRdb kept only the in-frame ones, dropping some. The sample contains about 180,000 clones, about 88% of which appear only once. Sequencing was carried out using PBMCs or T cells enriched from blood (not recorded which). These receptors originate from a human donor with acute COVID-19. The donor label of this sample is uncertain.

This chain joins TRBV6-1 and TRBJ2-7; 7 bases agree with TRBD1. Losses at the gene ends were 3 bases for V and 5 bases for J; bases not matched to a gene: 16. Looked up from germline, CDR1 is MNHNS and CDR2 is SASEGT. This CDR3 region has 17 residues. The CDR3, as DNA: TGTGCCAGCAGTGACTACCCCTTCGTAGGACAGGACCACGAGCAGTACTTC. Translation: CASSDYPFVGQDHEQYF.

The chain links TRBV10-3 to TRBJ1-2, with D unclear. Germline loops: CDR1 ENHRY, CDR2 SYGVKD. The CDR3 extends over 14 amino acids. Trimming removed 10 bases from V and 0 bases from J, with 15 bases in between. The CDR3 nucleotides read TGTGCCACAACCTTCGGAGGGACTAACTATGGCTACACCTTC. Translation: CATTFGGTNYGYTF.

V usage is TRBV7-2 and J usage is TRBJ2-3; tentative D call: TRBD2 (6 bases). The CDR3 length is 14 residues. The V end was cut by 6 bases, the J end by 3 bases, with 13 bases between. The germline CDR1 and CDR2 sequences are SGHTA and FQGNSA. CDR3 sequence: CASRISGQTDTQYF. The DNA of the CDR3 is TGTGCCAGCAGGATCAGCGGGCAAACAGATACGCAGTATTTT. Filled out from reference TRBV7-2 and TRBJ2-3, the complete variable domain reads GAGVSQSPSNKVTEKGKDVELRCDPISGHTALYWYRQSLGQGLEFLIYFQGNSAPDKSGLPSDRFSAERTGGSVSTLTIQRTQQEDSAVYLCASRISGQTDTQYFGPGTRLTVL.

The J gene is TRBJ2-7, the V gene TRBV21-1; the table's TRBD2 call for D was not verified on the DNA. TRBV21-1 is a documented pseudogene. The CDR3 has 15 residues. DNA of the CDR3: TGTGCCAGCAGCAAAGCCGGAGCCCTTTGCTACGAGCAGTACTTC. Protein sequence: CASSKAGALCYEQYF.

The rearrangement uses TRBV2 and TRBJ1-6; the match to TRBD1 covers 7 bases. After removal of 8 bases from V and 6 bases from J, the junction contained 13 bases not matched to a gene. The CDR3 totals 16 residues. CDR1 is SNHLY, CDR2 FYNNEI, per germline. CDR3: CASQRTGAIINSPLHF. The CDR3 DNA follows: TGTGCCAGCCAGAGGACAGGCGCTATCATTAATTCACCCCTCCACTTT.

V is TRBV29-1 and J is TRBJ2-3, with D perhaps TRBD1 (5 bases). This CDR3 has 15 residues. From germline, CDR1 is SQVTM and CDR2 ANQGSEA. Trimming cost V 7 bases and J 0 bases, with 17 bases left between them. The CDR3 DNA is TGCAGCGGAGGAGCACAGGTTACTAGCACAGATACGCAGTATTTT. Residues: CSGGAQVTSTDTQYF.

The gene calls are TRBV30 and TRBJ1-1; 9 bases line up with TRBD1. This CDR3 comprises 14 residues. CDR1 is GTSNPN, CDR2 SVGIG, per germline (reference sequence). Unmatched junction bases numbered 9, after V lost 5 bases and J lost 5 bases. CDR3 loop: CAWSPTGGATEAFF. As DNA, the CDR3 is TGTGCCTGGTCCCCGACAGGGGGAGCGACTGAAGCTTTCTTT.

The chain carries TRBV2 and TRBJ1-1; D is uncertain. The CDR3 has 14 amino acids. Germline CDR1 is SNHLY and CDR2 is FYNNEI. The V end was cut by 5 bases, the J end by 6 bases, with 16 bases between. The CDR3 spells CASSQTTRAAEAFF. The CDR3, as DNA: TGTGCCAGCAGTCAGACGACACGAGCAGCTGAAGCTTTCTTT.

The rearrangement joins TRBV9 to TRBJ1-2; 7 positions match TRBD1. The germline gives CDR1 SGDLS, CDR2 YYNGEE. Trimming cost V 4 bases and J 7 bases; bases outside gene matches: 7. The length of the CDR3 is 13 residues. CDR3 amino acids: CASSLSDRAGYTF. The CDR3 region has the DNA TGTGCCAGCAGCCTCTCTGACAGGGCTGGCTACACCTTC.

This chain connects TRBV12-3 or TRBV12-4 to TRBJ1-2, with TRBD1 matching over 10 bases. V lost 6 bases to trimming and J lost 6 bases; unmatched junction nucleotides: 4. This CDR3 is 13 amino acids long. CDR3 protein: CASRLGTGDGYTF. CDR3 nucleotides: TGTGCCAGCAGGCTCGGGACAGGGGATGGCTACACCTTC.

The chain combines TRBV5-8 with TRBJ2-1, with 9 positions matching TRBD2. The CDR3 sequence is 16 residues long. With 2 bases clipped from V and 2 bases from J, the junction kept 5 bases outside the gene matches. Germline CDR1 and CDR2: SGHTS and YDEGEE. The CDR3 is CASSLQRGATYNEQFF. The CDR3 DNA sequence: TGTGCCAGCAGCTTACAGCGGGGGGCCACCTACAATGAGCAGTTCTTC.

The genes are TRBV5-1 and TRBJ2-2; the D gene is possibly TRBD2 (7 bases). The ends were cut back, 3 bases at V and 3 bases at J, with 12 bases in the middle. The CDR3 is 15 residues long. Germline-derived CDR1 and CDR2 are SGHRS and YFSETQ. CDR3 DNA: TGCGCCAGCAGCTCCCAAGGGGGGGACACCGGGGAGCTGTTTTTT. Translating gives CASSSQGGDTGELFF.

The chain has TRBV6-6 and TRBJ1-5; 9 bases line up with TRBD1. The CDR3 contains 16 residues. J gave up 6 bases and V 5 bases, and 11 bases lay outside the gene matches. Germline CDR1 is MNHNY and CDR2 is SVGAGI (reference sequence). CDR3 amino acids: CASSTPRTGESQPQHF. The DNA for the CDR3 is TGTGCCAGCAGTACCCCCCGGACAGGGGAGTCTCAGCCCCAGCATTTT.

The rearrangement uses TRBV30 and TRBJ2-1; 10 bases agree with TRBD1. CDR3 size: 14 residues. Germline CDR1 reads GTSNPN; CDR2 reads SVGIG (reference sequence). Unmatched junction bases numbered 3, after V lost 3 bases and J lost 4 bases. CDR3 nucleotides: TGTGCCTGGAGCCCGGGACAGGGGTACAATGAGCAGTTCTTC. Translation gives CAWSPGQGYNEQFF.

V is TRBV7-9 and J is TRBJ1-1; D unclear. The CDR3 totals 17 residues. Trimming left V 5 bases short and J 0 bases short, with 19 bases between. Germline loops: CDR1 SEHNR, CDR2 FQNEAQ (reference sequence). CDR3 loop: CASSPPITEPLNTEAFF. The CDR3 DNA reads as TGTGCCAGCAGCCCGCCCATTACAGAACCACTGAACACTGAAGCTTTCTTT.